Listed here are 5 T cell receptor beta chains from one sample, sequenced in a study of blood T cell repertoires in COVID-19. Produced via immunoSEQ multiplex PCR; TCRdb's table is partial and in-frame only. The data hold about 110,000 clones, with about two thirds observed a single time. The sample was peripheral blood. The receptors shown here come from a human donor with acute or convalescent COVID-19. The donor label of this sample is uncertain.

In its sample, this clone was seen a few times. The CDR3 nucleotides are TGTGCCAGCAGCTTAGAGGGGGATACGCAGTATTTT. Its protein product is CASSLEGDTQYF. V is TRBV7-9 and J is TRBJ2-3, with D possibly being TRBD1 (5 bases). Trimming took 1 base from V and 6 from J, leaving 5 bases between them. Germline V gene sequence: CDR1 SEHNR, CDR2 FQNEAQ (reference sequence). The CDR3 contains 12 residues.

Only a few counts were recorded for this clone. This chain uses TRBV12-3 or TRBV12-4 with TRBJ1-1; 10 bases map to TRBD1. CDR3 length: 13 residues. V dropped 3 bases and J dropped 8; count of bases not matched to a gene: 3. The CDR3 bases are TGTGCCAGCAGTTTCGCGACAGGGGGCGAAGCTTTCTTT. Translation gives CASSFATGGEAFF.

The gene calls are TRBV19 and TRBJ2-5, with a tentative D call TRBD1 (7 bases). The CDR3 spans 14 residues. Germline CDR1 reads LNHDA; CDR2 reads SQIVND (reference sequence). Trimming took 9 bases from V and 5 from J, leaving 19 bases between them. CDR3: CASAQGGRGETQYF. CDR3 nucleotide sequence: TGTGCCAGCGCCCAGGGGGGTCGTGGGGAGACCCAGTACTTC.

The V and J genes are TRBV2 and TRBJ2-5; 8 bases map to TRBD1. Germline trimming cut 4 bases from V and 5 bases from J; bases unmatched to any gene: 6. Germline-derived CDR1 and CDR2 are SNHLY and FYNNEI. The CDR3 has 14 amino acids. For the CDR3, the DNA is TGTGCCAGCAGTGCGGACAGGGCGGGGGAGACCCAGTACTTC. Translation: CASSADRAGETQYF.

V gene TRBV5-1 combines with J gene TRBJ1-2, with TRBD1 identical over 8 bases. Losses at the gene ends were 0 bases for V and 8 bases for J; bases not matched to a gene: 6. CDR1 SGHRS and CDR2 YFSETQ come from the germline V gene. The CDR3 has 14 amino acids. The CDR3 DNA follows: TGCGCCAGCAGCTTGGGACAGGGGTCTGAGGGCTACACCTTC. Amino acid sequence: CASSLGQGSEGYTF.